This TCR beta chain was profiled in a study of control samples from healthy donors and cancer patients. Profiling relied on immunoSEQ multiplex PCR, and the TCRdb table lists in-frame clones only, not all of them. The repertoire holds approximately 86,000 clones, approximately 93% seen once, with roughly 1.5% in the top ten. CDR3 size: 15 residues. With 6 bases clipped from V and 2 bases from J, the junction kept 8 bases outside the gene matches. Germline V CDR1 and CDR2: MNHEY, SVGAGI. V is TRBV6-5 and J is TRBJ2-7; 9 nucleotides match TRBD1. This sequence was found in a woman between 25 and 40 years old in good health. The specimen was blood. CDR3 loop: CASRYPGQGTYEQYF. The CDR3 nucleotides are TGTGCCAGCAGGTATCCGGGACAGGGAACCTACGAGCAGTACTTC.